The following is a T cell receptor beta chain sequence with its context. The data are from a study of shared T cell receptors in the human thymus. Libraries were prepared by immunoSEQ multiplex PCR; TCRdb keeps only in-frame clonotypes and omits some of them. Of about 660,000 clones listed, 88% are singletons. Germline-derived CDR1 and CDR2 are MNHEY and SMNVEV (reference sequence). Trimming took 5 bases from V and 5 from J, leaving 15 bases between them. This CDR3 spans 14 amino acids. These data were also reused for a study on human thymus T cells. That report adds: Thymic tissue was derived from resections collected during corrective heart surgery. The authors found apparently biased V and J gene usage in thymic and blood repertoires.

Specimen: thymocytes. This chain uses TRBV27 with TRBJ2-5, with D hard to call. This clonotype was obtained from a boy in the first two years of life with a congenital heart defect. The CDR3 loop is CASSPRRRGETQYF. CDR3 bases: TGTGCCAGCAGTCCCCGTCGGAGAGGTGAGACCCAGTACTTC.